This TCR beta chain was obtained from a study of Graves' ophthalmopathy and Graves' hyperthyroidism. The V end was cut by 1 base, the J end by 7 bases, with 7 bases between. Germline CDR1 and CDR2: LGHNA and YSLEER. The CDR3 spans 12 residues. TCR beta CDR3 amplification used RNA transcripts. First-round RT-PCR with HTBI primers preceded a second-round multiplex PCR. From the multiplex PCR reads, TCRdb called clonotypes with MiXCR, one entry per CDR3 protein. The table lists roughly 420,000 distinct CDR3 sequences, under 25% of them singletons, with approximately 3% in the top ten. Ophthalmopathy absent within 18 months of follow-up marked hyperthyroidism as stable. Diagnosis used clinical symptoms, serum thyroxine, TRAb, thyroid ultrasound and orbital computed tomography. This clonotype was counted many times.

Sequences were obtained from peripheral blood. This receptor was identified in a woman younger than 35 with stable Graves' hyperthyroidism. The chain uses TRBV4-3 and TRBJ1-1, with unresolved D. The CDR3 sequence: CASSQVLGEAFF. CDR3 nucleotides: TGCGCCAGCAGCCAAGTATTGGGTGAAGCTTTCTTT.